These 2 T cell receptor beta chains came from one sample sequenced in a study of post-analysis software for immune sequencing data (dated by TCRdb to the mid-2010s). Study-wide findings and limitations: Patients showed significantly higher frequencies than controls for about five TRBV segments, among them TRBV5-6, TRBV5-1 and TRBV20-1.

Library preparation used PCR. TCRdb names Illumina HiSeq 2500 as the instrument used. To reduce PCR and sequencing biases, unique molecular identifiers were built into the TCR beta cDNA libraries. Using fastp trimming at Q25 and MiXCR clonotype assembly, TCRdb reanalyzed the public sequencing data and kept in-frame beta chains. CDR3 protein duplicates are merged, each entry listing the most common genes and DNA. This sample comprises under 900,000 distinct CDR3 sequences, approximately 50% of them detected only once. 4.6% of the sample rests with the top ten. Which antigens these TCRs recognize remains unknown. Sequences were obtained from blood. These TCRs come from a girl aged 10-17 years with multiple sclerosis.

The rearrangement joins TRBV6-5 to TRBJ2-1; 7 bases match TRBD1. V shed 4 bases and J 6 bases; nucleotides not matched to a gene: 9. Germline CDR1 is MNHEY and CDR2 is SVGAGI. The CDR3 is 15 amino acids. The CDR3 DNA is TGTGCCAGCAGTTTCAGGAGACAGGGAGCCAATGAGCAGTTCTTC. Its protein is CASSFRRQGANEQFF.

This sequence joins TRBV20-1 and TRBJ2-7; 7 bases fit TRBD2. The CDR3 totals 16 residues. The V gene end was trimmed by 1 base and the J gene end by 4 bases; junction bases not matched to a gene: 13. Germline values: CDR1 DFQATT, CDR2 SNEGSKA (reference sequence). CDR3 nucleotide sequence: TGCAGTGCTAGAGGTCGGCCGGGGGGACGGGATTACGAGCAGTACTTC. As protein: CSARGRPGGRDYEQYF.